These T cell receptor beta chains were read from a single sample in a study of T cell repertoires in cytomegalovirus infection. Each CDR3 protein is one row after TCRdb ran MiXCR on the reads. The sample includes about 500,000 distinct CDR3 sequences, around 35% of them seen just once. No antigen has been identified for these receptors. Sequenced here: cultured PBMCs, sampled from culture after CMV antigen stimulation. These receptors all stem from a human donor in good health (CMV status not recorded). Some clones in this sample may be carry-over from other donors' samples. The CDR3 runs from the conserved cysteine through the conserved F or W. The D gene is left open where the match is weak. Expanded clones get a size class; other rows say once, few or many, or leave the size out.

>few|-|TRBJ2-1|TRBV15
CATSRETGRINNEQFF
TGTGCCACCAGCAGAGAAACGGGGAGAATCAACAATGAGCAGTTCTTC
>few|TRBD1|TRBJ2-1|TRBV11-3
CASSSGTDPNEQFF
TGTGCCAGCAGTTCGGGGACAGATCCAAATGAGCAGTTCTTC
>-|-|TRBJ2-2|TRBV30
CAWSQLLGKNTGELFF
TGTGCCTGGAGTCAATTACTAGGGAAGAACACCGGGGAGCTGTTTTTT
>few|-|TRBJ2-2|TRBV29-1
CSVVKNTGELFF
TGCAGCGTTGTTAAGAACACCGGGGAGCTGTTTTTT
>-|-|TRBJ1-2|TRBV20-1
CSARGPWGAGYTF
TGCAGTGCTAGAGGTCCTTGGGGCGCGGGCTACACCTTC
>many|-|TRBJ1-5|TRBV28
CASSIGGGHQPQHF
TGTGCCAGCAGTATCGGGGGAGGGCATCAGCCCCAGCATTTT
>-|TRBD1|TRBJ2-1|TRBV7-7
CASSFIPGQGEDEQFF
TGTGCTAGCAGCTTCATTCCCGGACAGGGAGAGGATGAGCAGTTCTTC
>-|TRBD2|TRBJ2-3|TRBV27
CASSLSFTSGRSDTQYF
TGTGCCAGCAGTTTATCGTTCACTAGCGGGAGGTCAGATACGCAGTATTTT
>once|-|TRBJ2-4|TRBV7-2
CASSREPKTIQYF
TGTGCCAGCAGCCGGGAGCCCAAAACCATTCAGTACTTC
>-|-|TRBJ2-3|TRBV20-1
CSARVPGSTDTQYF
TGCAGTGCTAGAGTCCCTGGGAGCACAGATACGCAGTATTTT
>-|-|TRBJ2-1|TRBV6-5
CASSYQESSYNEQFF
TGTGCCAGCAGTTACCAGGAGAGCTCCTACAATGAGCAGTTCTTC
>-|-|TRBJ1-2|TRBV5-1
CASSLNSVGKNYGYTF
TGCGCCAGCAGCTTGAATTCGGTCGGCAAGAACTATGGCTACACCTTC
>few|TRBD2|TRBJ2-1|TRBV7-6
CASSLGASGLEQFF
TGTGCCAGCAGCTTAGGAGCTAGCGGATTAGAGCAGTTCTTC
>-|TRBD2|TRBJ2-5|TRBV11-2
CASSSQTSVETQYF
TGTGCCAGCAGCTCCCAGACTAGCGTGGAGACCCAGTACTTC
>-|TRBD1|TRBJ2-4|TRBV4-1
CASSPLGQALNIQYF
TGCGCCAGCAGCCCCTTGGGACAGGCGTTAAACATTCAGTACTTC
>many|-|TRBJ2-1|TRBV11-2
CASSPWTNYNEQFF
TGTGCCAGCAGCCCCTGGACTAACTACAATGAGCAGTTCTTC
>few|-|TRBJ2-1|TRBV4-1
CASSQVFSVYNEQFF
TGCGCCAGCAGCCAAGTCTTTAGCGTGTACAATGAGCAGTTCTTC
>few|TRBD2|TRBJ2-3|TRBV7-2
CASSFGTSGSSTDTQYF
TGTGCCAGCAGCTTCGGGACTAGCGGGTCTAGCACAGATACGCAGTATTTT
>few|TRBD2|TRBJ2-1|TRBV7-2
CASSLASGRGSEQFF
TGTGCCAGCAGCTTAGCTAGCGGGAGAGGTAGTGAGCAGTTCTTC
>few|-|TRBJ2-7|TRBV6-1
CASSMGGAPYEQYF
TGTGCCAGCTCAATGGGGGGGGCCCCCTACGAGCAGTACTTC
>-|-|TRBJ1-5|TRBV12-3/TRBV12-4
CASTAGLGQPQHF
TGTGCCAGCACCGCAGGGCTGGGTCAGCCCCAGCATTTT
>many|TRBD1|TRBJ1-4|TRBV29-1
CSATGQGNEKLFF
TGCAGCGCAACTGGACAGGGCAATGAAAAACTGTTTTTT
>-|-|TRBJ1-1|TRBV19
CASSSGRNTEAFF
TGTGCCAGTAGTTCGGGCCGGAACACTGAAGCTTTCTTT
>-|-|TRBJ2-1|TRBV6-1
CASSEDRLSYNEQFF
TGTGCCAGCAGTGAAGACAGGCTCTCCTACAATGAGCAGTTCTTC
>few|TRBD1|TRBJ1-5|TRBV27
CASGQGWSQPQHF
TGTGCCAGTGGACAGGGCTGGAGTCAGCCCCAGCATTTT
>-|-|TRBJ1-1|TRBV29-1
CSVVGRGNTEAFF
TGCAGCGTTGTTGGCAGGGGTAACACTGAAGCTTTCTTT
>-|-|TRBJ2-2|TRBV19
CASRWGPGELFF
TGTGCCAGTAGATGGGGGCCCGGGGAGCTGTTTTTT
>few|TRBD1|TRBJ2-4|TRBV28
CASSLLDRGRSVKNIQYF
TGTGCCAGCAGTTTACTGGACAGGGGGCGATCGGTCAAAAACATTCAGTACTTC
>-|-|TRBJ1-5|TRBV27
CASSLTQLGQPQHF
TGTGCCAGCAGTTTGACCCAGCTGGGACAGCCCCAGCATTTT